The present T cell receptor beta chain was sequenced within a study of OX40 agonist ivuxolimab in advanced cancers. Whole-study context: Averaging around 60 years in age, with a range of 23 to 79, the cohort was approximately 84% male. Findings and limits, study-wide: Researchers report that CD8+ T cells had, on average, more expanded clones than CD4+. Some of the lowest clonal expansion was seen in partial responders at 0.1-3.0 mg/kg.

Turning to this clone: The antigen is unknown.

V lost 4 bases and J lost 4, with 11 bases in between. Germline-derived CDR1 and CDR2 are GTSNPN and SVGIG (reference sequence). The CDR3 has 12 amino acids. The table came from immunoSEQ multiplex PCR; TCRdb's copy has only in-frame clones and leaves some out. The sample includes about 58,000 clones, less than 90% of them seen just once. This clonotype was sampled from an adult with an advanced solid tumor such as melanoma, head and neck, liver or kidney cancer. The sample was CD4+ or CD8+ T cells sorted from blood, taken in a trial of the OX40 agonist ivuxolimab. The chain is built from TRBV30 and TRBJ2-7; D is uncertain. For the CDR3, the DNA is TGTGCCTGGAATAGGTCCCCATACGAGCAGTACTTC. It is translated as CAWNRSPYEQYF.